These 9 T cell receptor beta chains were all obtained from the same sample, sequenced in a study of technical replicates of blood from four donors. Clones were sequenced by immunoSEQ multiplex PCR, and TCRdb holds only the in-frame ones, with some missing. The sample yields 70,000 to 85,000 clones, just under 97% seen once. The sequenced material came from T cells isolated from PBMCs. The receptors were gathered from a human donor in good health.

J is TRBJ1-5 and V is TRBV30; no definite D call. With 0 bases removed from V and 0 bases from J, the gap between germline ends came to 6 bases. CDR1 and CDR2 (germline): GTSNPN, SVGIG (reference sequence). This CDR3 comprises 14 residues. The CDR3 nucleotides read TGTGCCTGGAGTGTACTATCTAGCAATCAGCCCCAGCATTTT. Translated, it gives CAWSVLSSNQPQHF.

The chain is built from TRBV7-7 and TRBJ2-1; tentative D call: TRBD2 (6 bases). The CDR3 is 16 amino acids. The germline V and J ends were trimmed by 5 bases and 3 bases, with 17 bases remaining between them. Germline CDR1 is SSHAT and CDR2 is FNYEAQ (reference sequence). The CDR3 DNA sequence: TGTGCCAGCAGCCTAGGGACTTCTCCACTCTACAATGAGCAGTTCTTC. Protein sequence: CASSLGTSPLYNEQFF.

The rearrangement joins TRBV28 to TRBJ2-3; 8 bases agree with TRBD1. CDR3 length equals 17 residues. Per germline, CDR1 MDHEN and CDR2 SYDVKM. The junction had 11 bases not matched to a gene; V was cut back by 4 bases and J by 2 bases. The CDR3 is CASSYTLGQVDTDTQYF. The CDR3 DNA sequence: TGTGCCAGCAGTTATACCCTGGGACAGGTCGACACAGATACGCAGTATTTT.

This chain uses TRBV6-1 with TRBJ2-7; 8 nucleotides agree with TRBD1. The CDR3 loop spans 15 amino acids. Germline-derived CDR1 and CDR2 are MNHNS and SASEGT. Unmatched junction bases numbered 5, after V lost 0 bases and J lost 4 bases. The CDR3 here is CASSEAGTGYYEQYF. The CDR3 DNA follows: TGTGCCAGCAGTGAAGCTGGGACAGGCTATTACGAGCAGTACTTC.

The chain uses TRBV29-1 and TRBJ2-3, with D possibly being TRBD2 (6 bases). With 7 bases removed from V and 2 bases from J, the gap between germline ends came to 13 bases. The germline V gene has CDR1 SQVTM and CDR2 ANQGSEA. The CDR3 loop spans 13 amino acids. DNA for the CDR3: TGCAGCGCCTCGAGCGGGTACACAGATACGCAGTATTTT. It specifies CSASSGYTDTQYF.

A single count supports this clone. In DNA form, the CDR3 reads TGTGCCAGCAGTCCCGGTCTGAACACTGAAGCTTTCTTT. It codes for CASSPGLNTEAFF. The chain has TRBV7-6 and TRBJ1-1, with no clear D. The CDR3 consists of 13 residues. CDR1 is SGHVS, CDR2 FNYEAQ, per germline. V dropped 6 bases and J dropped 0 bases, with 8 bases sitting between them.

The chain carries TRBV27 and TRBJ2-5; 7 bases map to TRBD2. The junction had 5 bases not matched to a gene; V was cut back by 6 bases and J by 4 bases. This CDR3 is built from 13 residues. CDR1 and CDR2 (germline): MNHEY, SMNVEV (reference sequence). The CDR3 loop reads CASRKAGSETQYF. The CDR3 region has the DNA TGTGCCAGCAGAAAAGCGGGATCAGAGACCCAGTACTTC.

V and J are TRBV6-5 and TRBJ1-2, with TRBD1 matching 11 bases. Trimming removed 7 bases from V and 8 bases from J; junction bases left unmatched: 6. CDR1 is MNHEY, CDR2 SVGAGI, per germline. The CDR3 runs 13 residues. The chain's CDR3 is CASTRTGGDGYTF. The CDR3 DNA follows: TGTGCCAGCACCAGGACAGGGGGCGACGGCTACACCTTC.

CDR3 bases: TGTGCCAGCAGTGTACGACAGGGGATTTTGGGGTCCGGGGAGCTGTTTTTT. This translates into CASSVRQGILGSGELFF. This rearrangement joins TRBV6-1 to TRBJ2-2; TRBD1 aligns across 8 bases. The germline V gene has CDR1 MNHNS and CDR2 SASEGT. The junction had 13 bases not matched to a gene; V was cut back by 4 bases and J by 6 bases. This CDR3 comprises 17 residues.